A single sample is the source of the 14 T cell receptor beta chains below, sequenced in a study of control samples from healthy donors and cancer patients (dated by TCRdb to 2020 to 2022). Libraries were built with the immunoSEQ multiplex PCR assay. The table comes from immuneACCESS by way of TCRdb, which keeps in-frame sequences with V and J called. Part of the clones is missing from these tables; in studies checked, under half for an unresolved V gene and the rest for unknown reasons. The sample table shows tens of thousands of clones, and 89% are seen once. The ten biggest clones cover roughly 6.7% of the sample. The sequenced sample consisted of blood. The source is a man between 50 and 59 years old in good health.

About this clone: A read error may produce the germline difference seen at one junction end. This sequence joins TRBV7-7 and TRBJ2-5, with D possibly TRBD1 on 5 matching bases. This CDR3 has 15 residues. Germline V gives CDR1 SSHAT, CDR2 FNYEAQ (reference sequence). Here the CDR3 DNA reads TGTGCTAGCAGCCACTTTGGGCAGGGCCCAGAGACCCAGTACTTC. Amino acids: CASSHFGQGPETQYF. The complete variable domain, with remaining parts taken from reference TRBV7-7 and TRBJ2-5, reads GAGVSQSPRYKVTKRGQDVTLRCDPISSHATLYWYQQALGQGPEFLTYFNYEAQPDKSGLPSDRFSAERPEGSISTLTIQRTEQRDSAMYRCASSHFGQGPETQYFGPGTRLLVL.

The gene calls are TRBV27 and TRBJ2-1; 9 bases line up with TRBD1. This CDR3 is built from 15 residues. Per the germline V gene, CDR1 is MNHEY and CDR2 is SMNVEV (reference sequence). V lost 4 bases to trimming and J lost 7 bases; unmatched junction nucleotides: 8. In nucleotides, the CDR3 is TGTGCCAGCAGTTCACAGGGGGCGTTGGGGAATGAGCAGTTCTTC. It codes for CASSSQGALGNEQFF.

J is TRBJ1-6 and V is TRBV6-1; D not resolved. There are 13 residues in the CDR3. V was trimmed by 2 bases and J by 14 bases, leaving 13 bases between them. Germline V CDR1 and CDR2: MNHNS, SASEGT. CDR3 amino acids: CASSESSVGSLHF. The CDR3 coding sequence is TGTGCCAGCAGTGAATCTTCCGTAGGGTCCCTCCACTTT.

The J gene is TRBJ1-2, the V gene TRBV27; tentative D call: TRBD1 (5 bases). Trimming shortened V by 3 bases and J by 6 bases, and 14 bases separated the two germline ends. This CDR3 is 14 amino acids long. The germline V gene has CDR1 MNHEY and CDR2 SMNVEV (reference sequence). The CDR3 reads CASSFRTGGDGYTF. The CDR3 bases are TGTGCCAGCAGTTTTCGAACGGGGGGGGATGGCTACACCTTC.

This rearrangement joins TRBV2 to TRBJ1-3; TRBD1 matches 8 bases. Germline V gives CDR1 SNHLY, CDR2 FYNNEI. Germline trimming cut 6 bases from V and 0 bases from J; bases unmatched to any gene: 4. The CDR3 extends over 15 amino acids. Here the CDR3 DNA reads TGTGCCAGCAGGACAGGGGTCTTCTCTGGAAACACCATATATTTT. Protein sequence: CASRTGVFSGNTIYF.

V usage is TRBV7-2 and J usage is TRBJ1-2, with 7 bases matching TRBD1. The V segment lost 1 base and the J segment 2 bases; nucleotides outside the gene matches: 10. The CDR3 loop spans 17 amino acids. CDR1 SGHTA and CDR2 FQGNSA come from the germline V gene. In DNA form, the CDR3 reads TGTGCCAGCAGCTTAGTAATAGAGGGACAGAGGAACTATGGCTACACCTTC. As protein: CASSLVIEGQRNYGYTF.

The genes are TRBV27 and TRBJ2-2; no clear D gene. Trimming left V 5 bases short and J 0 bases short, with 7 bases between. The V gene's germline CDR1 is MNHEY and CDR2 SMNVEV (reference sequence). The CDR3 has 14 residues. In DNA form, the CDR3 reads TGTGCCAGCAGTCAAGCGCCGAACACCGGGGAGCTGTTTTTT. It encodes CASSQAPNTGELFF.

The rearrangement uses TRBV19 and TRBJ2-1; unclear D gene. Germline CDR1 LNHDA, CDR2 SQIVND (reference sequence). The CDR3 consists of 15 residues. The V and J ends lost 2 bases and 4 bases respectively, with 12 bases between them. CDR3: CASSISRVTYNEQFF. The CDR3 region has the DNA TGTGCCAGTAGTATATCGCGAGTGACGTACAATGAGCAGTTCTTC.

J is TRBJ1-6 and V is TRBV13; D not resolved. Germline-derived CDR1 and CDR2 are PRHDT and FYEKMQ (reference sequence). The CDR3 loop spans 14 amino acids. V lost 7 bases and J lost 7, with 14 bases in between. The CDR3 nucleotides are TGTGCCAGCAAAAGTGGGTCCGGGAATTCACCCCTCCACTTT. Amino acid sequence: CASKSGSGNSPLHF.

V gene TRBV7-8 combines with J gene TRBJ1-2, with no clear D. Trimming left V 5 bases short and J 3 bases short, with 10 bases between. This CDR3 contains 13 residues. Germline CDR1 reads SGHVS; CDR2 reads FQNEAQ. The CDR3 DNA reads as TGTGCCAGCAGCCCCCCCGGGGACTATGGCTACACCTTC. This codes for CASSPPGDYGYTF.

The chain recombines TRBV7-9 with TRBJ2-1; a possible D gene is TRBD1 (6 bases). The CDR3 is 16 amino acids. Trimming removed 2 bases at V and 2 bases at J, with 13 bases between. The germline CDR1 and CDR2 sequences are SEHNR and FQNEAQ (reference sequence). Written as DNA, the CDR3 is TGTGCCAGCAGCTTATCCACAGGGCTAACCTACAATGAGCAGTTCTTC. Amino acids: CASSLSTGLTYNEQFF.

In its sample, this clone was seen a few times. This chain's CDR3 is CASSVVDYRETEAFF. The CDR3 bases are TGTGCCAGCAGCGTAGTGGACTACCGGGAGACTGAAGCTTTCTTT. The chain links TRBV5-6 to TRBJ1-1; D ambiguous. V shed 4 bases and J shed 5 bases, with 18 bases lying between them. Germline V gene data show CDR1 as SGHDT and CDR2 as YYEEEE. This CDR3 region has 15 residues. The full variable domain, in which reference TRBV5-6 and TRBJ1-1 provide the parts outside the CDR3, is DAGVTQSPTHLIKTRGQQVTLRCSPKSGHDTVSWYQQALGQGPQFIFQYYEEEERQRGNFPDRFSGHQFPNYSSELNVNALLLGDSALYLCASSVVDYRETEAFFGQGTRLTVV.

The CDR3 protein is CASSVSESSYNEQFF. CDR3 bases: TGCGCCAGCAGTGTATCTGAGAGCTCCTACAATGAGCAGTTCTTC. This sequence joins TRBV10-1 and TRBJ2-1; D is unresolved. The CDR3 is made up of 15 amino acids. Germline-derived CDR1 and CDR2 are WNHNN and SYGVQD (reference sequence). The germline V and J ends were trimmed by 4 bases and 0 bases, with 10 bases remaining between them.

This sequence joins TRBV9 and TRBJ1-1, with D unresolved. The CDR3 consists of 13 residues. The germline gives CDR1 SGDLS, CDR2 YYNGEE. Trimming took 0 bases from V and 10 from J, leaving 13 bases between them. The CDR3 region has the DNA TGTGCCAGCAGCGTAGGAGTAGGGCGGGTAGCTTTCTTT. Encoded protein: CASSVGVGRVAFF.